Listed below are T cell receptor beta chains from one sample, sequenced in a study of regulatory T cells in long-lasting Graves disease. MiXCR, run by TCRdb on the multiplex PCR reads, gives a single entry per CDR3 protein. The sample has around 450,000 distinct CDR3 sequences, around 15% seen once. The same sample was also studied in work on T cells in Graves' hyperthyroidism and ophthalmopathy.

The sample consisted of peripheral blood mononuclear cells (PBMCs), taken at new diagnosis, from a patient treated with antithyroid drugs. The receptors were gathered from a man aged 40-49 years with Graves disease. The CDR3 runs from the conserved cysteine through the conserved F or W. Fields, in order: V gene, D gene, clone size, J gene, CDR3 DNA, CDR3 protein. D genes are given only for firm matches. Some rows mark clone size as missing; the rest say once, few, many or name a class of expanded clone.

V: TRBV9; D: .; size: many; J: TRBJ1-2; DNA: TGTGCCAGCAGCACCAACCGGGGGGGTTCTGGGTATGGCTACACCTTC; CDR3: CASSTNRGGSGYGYTF
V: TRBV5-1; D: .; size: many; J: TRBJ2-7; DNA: TGCGCCAGCAGCCCGGACGGGAGAGACATCTACGAGCAGTACTTC; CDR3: CASSPDGRDIYEQYF
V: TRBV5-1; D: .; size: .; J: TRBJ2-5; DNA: TGCGCCAGCAGCTGGGGACTTGAAACGCTGGAGACCCAGTACTTC; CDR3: CASSWGLETLETQYF
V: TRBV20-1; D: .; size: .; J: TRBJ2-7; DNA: TGCAGTGCCGCCTCCGGGGGAACCTACGAGCAGTACTTC; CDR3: CSAASGGTYEQYF
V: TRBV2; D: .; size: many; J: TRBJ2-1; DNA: TGTGCCAGCAGAAGCGGAAACTCCTACAATGAGCAGTTCTTC; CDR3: CASRSGNSYNEQFF
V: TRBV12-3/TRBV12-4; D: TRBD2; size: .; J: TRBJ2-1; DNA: TGTGCCAGCAGTTTCGAGGGGACTAGCGGGGGTGGGGGCAATGAGCAGTTCTTC; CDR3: CASSFEGTSGGGGNEQFF
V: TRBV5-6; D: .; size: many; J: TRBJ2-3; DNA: TGTGCCAGCAGCTTACAACTTAGCGGAGTCACAGATACGCAGTATTTT; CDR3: CASSLQLSGVTDTQYF
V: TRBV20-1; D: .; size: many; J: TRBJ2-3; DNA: TGCAGTGCTAGAGATCCAGGGAGGTCAACAGATACGCAGTATTTT; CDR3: CSARDPGRSTDTQYF
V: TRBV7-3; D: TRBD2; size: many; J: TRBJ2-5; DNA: TGTGCCAGCAGCTTAGACCGGTCCAGCGGGAGGGCCTTAAGAGAGACCCAGTACTTC; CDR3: CASSLDRSSGRALRETQYF
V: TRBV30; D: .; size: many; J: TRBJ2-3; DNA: TGTGCCTGGGAATTAGCGGATACGCAGTATTTT; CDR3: CAWELADTQYF
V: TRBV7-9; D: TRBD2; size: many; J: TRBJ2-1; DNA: TGTGCCAGCATCCCGCGGGGGAGCTCCTACAATGAGCAGTTCTTC; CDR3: CASIPRGSSYNEQFF
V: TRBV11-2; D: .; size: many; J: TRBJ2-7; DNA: TGTGCCAGCAGCTTAGAAGTTACCTACGAGCAGTACTTC; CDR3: CASSLEVTYEQYF
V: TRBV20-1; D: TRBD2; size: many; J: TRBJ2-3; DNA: TGCAGTGCTAAATTGGGGGGAGGGGTGCAGTATTTT; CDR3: CSAKLGGGVQYF
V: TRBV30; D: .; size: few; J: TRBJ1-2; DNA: TGTGCCTGGAATACAGATAACTATGGCTACACCTTC; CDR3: CAWNTDNYGYTF
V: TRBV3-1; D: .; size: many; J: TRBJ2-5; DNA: TGTGCCAGCAGCCATATGGACGGGAGAGTAGGTGAGACCCAGTACTTC; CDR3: CASSHMDGRVGETQYF
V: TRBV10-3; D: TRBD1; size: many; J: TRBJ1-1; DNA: TGTGCCATCAGTGCGCACCAACGGGACAGCCTTGAAGCTTTCTTT; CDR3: CAISAHQRDSLEAFF
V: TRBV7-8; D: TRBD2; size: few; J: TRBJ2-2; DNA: TGTGCCAGCAGGGGGAGCGGGAGAAACACCGGGGAGCTGTTTTTT; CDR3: CASRGSGRNTGELFF
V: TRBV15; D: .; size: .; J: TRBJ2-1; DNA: TGTGCCACCAGCAGCGGGCCGTCGAGCTCCTACAATGAGCAGTTCTTC; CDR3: CATSSGPSSSYNEQFF
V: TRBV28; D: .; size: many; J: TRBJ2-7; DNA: TGTGCCAGCAGTTTACCGGACATTGACTACGAGCAGTACTTC; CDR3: CASSLPDIDYEQYF
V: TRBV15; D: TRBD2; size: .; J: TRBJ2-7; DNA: TGTGCCACCAGCAGATTGGGACTAGCGGGAGGATACGAGCAGTACTTC; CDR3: CATSRLGLAGGYEQYF
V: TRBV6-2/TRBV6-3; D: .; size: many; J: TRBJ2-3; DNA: TGTGCCAGCAGTTACAGGGCGGCAGATACGCAGTATTTT; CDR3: CASSYRAADTQYF
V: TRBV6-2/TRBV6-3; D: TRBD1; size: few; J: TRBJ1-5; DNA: TGTGCCAGCAGTGAAGGGACAGGTCAGCCCCGGCATTTT; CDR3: CASSEGTGQPRHF
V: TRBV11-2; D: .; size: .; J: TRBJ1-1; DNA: TGTGCCAGCATACTAGGGAACATGAACACTGAAGCTTTCTTT; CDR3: CASILGNMNTEAFF
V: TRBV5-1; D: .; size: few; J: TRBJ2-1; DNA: TGCGCCAGCAGCTTGGGCAATAGTGTCGATGAGCAGTTCTTC; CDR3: CASSLGNSVDEQFF
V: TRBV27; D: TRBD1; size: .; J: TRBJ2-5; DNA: TGTGCCAGCAGTTTAAGGGGGACAGGGTTTGTGGAGACCCAGTACTTC; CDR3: CASSLRGTGFVETQYF
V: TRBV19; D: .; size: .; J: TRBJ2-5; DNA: TGTGCCAGTAGTATATTGTTTGGGCAGAAACAAGAGACCCAGTACTTC; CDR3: CASSILFGQKQETQYF
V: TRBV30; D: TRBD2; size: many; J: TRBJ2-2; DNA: TGTGCCGGCGGGAGGGCCGTCGGGGAGCTGTTTTTT; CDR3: CAGGRAVGELFF
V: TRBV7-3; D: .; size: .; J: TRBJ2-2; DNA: TGTGCCAGCAGCTCCAGACAGGGGGAGCTGTTTTTT; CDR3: CASSSRQGELFF
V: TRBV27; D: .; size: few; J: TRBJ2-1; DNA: TGTGCCAGCAGCTTATTCCGGGACTCTAGATGGGAGCAGTTCTTC; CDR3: CASSLFRDSRWEQFF
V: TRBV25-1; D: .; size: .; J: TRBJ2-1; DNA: TGTGCCAGCAGTGAGGAACCCAGGGAGCAGTTCTTC; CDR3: CASSEEPREQFF
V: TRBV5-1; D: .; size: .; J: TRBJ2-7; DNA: TGCGCCAGCGGGACGGGAGAACCCTACGAGCAGTACTTC; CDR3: CASGTGEPYEQYF
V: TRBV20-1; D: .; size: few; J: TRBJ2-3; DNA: TGCAGTGCTAGAGAAGGGGCTTTCGCAGATACGCAGTATTTT; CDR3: CSAREGAFADTQYF
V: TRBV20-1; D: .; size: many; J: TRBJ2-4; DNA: TGCAGTGCTAGTTTCGGGAGCAAAAACATTCAGTACTTC; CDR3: CSASFGSKNIQYF
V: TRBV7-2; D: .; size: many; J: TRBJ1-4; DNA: TGTGCCAGCAGCTTCACCTCAACTAATGAAAAACTGTTTTTT; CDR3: CASSFTSTNEKLFF
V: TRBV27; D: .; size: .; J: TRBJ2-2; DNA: TGTGCCAGCAGTTTAGTCGGGGGAAACACCGGGGAGCTGTTTTTT; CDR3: CASSLVGGNTGELFF
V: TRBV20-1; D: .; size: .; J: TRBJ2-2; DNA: TGCAGTGCTTTCTACAGGGACACCGGGGAGCTGTTTTTT; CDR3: CSAFYRDTGELFF
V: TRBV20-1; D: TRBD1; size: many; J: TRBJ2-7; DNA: TGCAGTGCTAGTTTGGGGACAGGGGTTTCCGAGCAGTACTTC; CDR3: CSASLGTGVSEQYF
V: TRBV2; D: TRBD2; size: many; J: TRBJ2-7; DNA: TGTGCCAGCAGTGAAACCAAGACTAGCGGGGACGAGCAGTACTTC; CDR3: CASSETKTSGDEQYF
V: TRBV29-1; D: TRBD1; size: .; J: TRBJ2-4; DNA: TGCAGCGTTGAAGGGACAGGGGAAAACATTCAGTACTTC; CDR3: CSVEGTGENIQYF
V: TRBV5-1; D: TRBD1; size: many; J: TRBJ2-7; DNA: TGCGCCAGCAGCTTCAACACCTGGACAGGCTCCTACGAGCAGTACTTC; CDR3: CASSFNTWTGSYEQYF
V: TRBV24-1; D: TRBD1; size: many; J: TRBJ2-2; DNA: TGTGCCACCAGTGATTCGGACAGGGACACCGGGGAGCTGTTTTTT; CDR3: CATSDSDRDTGELFF
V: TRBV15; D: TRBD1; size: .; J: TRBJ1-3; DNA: TGTGCCACCAGCAGGCGACAGGGAAATGGAAACACCATATATTTT; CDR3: CATSRRQGNGNTIYF
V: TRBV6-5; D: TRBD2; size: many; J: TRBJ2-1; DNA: TGTGCCAGCAGTTCCCGTCGGGCGGGAGCCTACAATGAGCAGTTCTTC; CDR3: CASSSRRAGAYNEQFF
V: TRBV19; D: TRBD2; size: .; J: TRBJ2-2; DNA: TGTGCCAGTAGTCCCCGGAGCGGGAGTGGTACCGGGGAGCTGTTTTTT; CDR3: CASSPRSGSGTGELFF
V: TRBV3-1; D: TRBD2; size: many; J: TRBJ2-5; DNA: TGTGCCAGCAGCCAAGAAGGCCTAGCGGGAGGTCCAGAGACCCAGTACTTC; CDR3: CASSQEGLAGGPETQYF
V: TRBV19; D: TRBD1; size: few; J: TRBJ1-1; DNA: TGTGCCAGTAGTCCAGGACAGGTGATGAACACTGAAGCTTTCTTT; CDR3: CASSPGQVMNTEAFF
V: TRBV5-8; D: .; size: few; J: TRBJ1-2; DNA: TGTGCCAGCAGCTTGGGTACAATCTACACCTTC; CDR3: CASSLGTIYTF
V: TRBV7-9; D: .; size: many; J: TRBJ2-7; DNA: TGTGCCAGCAGCAAGCCGGGCCACTCTTACTTC; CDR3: CASSKPGHSYF
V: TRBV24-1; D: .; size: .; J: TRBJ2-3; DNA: TGTGCCACCAGTGATAACGGAGCGAGCACAGATACGCAGTATTTT; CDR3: CATSDNGASTDTQYF
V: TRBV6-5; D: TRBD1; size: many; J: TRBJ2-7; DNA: TGTGCCAGCAGTTACCGACCTGGACAGGGTCTCTACGAGCAGTACTTC; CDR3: CASSYRPGQGLYEQYF
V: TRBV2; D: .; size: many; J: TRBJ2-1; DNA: TGTGCCAGCAGTGAAGACAGCAGCTCCTACAATGAGCAGTTCTTC; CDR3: CASSEDSSSYNEQFF
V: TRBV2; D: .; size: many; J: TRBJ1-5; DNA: TGTGCCAGCAGTGAAGGGGGCACCTACAATCAGCCCCAGCATTTT; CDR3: CASSEGGTYNQPQHF
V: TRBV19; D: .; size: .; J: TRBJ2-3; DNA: TGTGCCAGTAGTTCGGACAGAAGGACAGATACGCAGTATTTT; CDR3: CASSSDRRTDTQYF
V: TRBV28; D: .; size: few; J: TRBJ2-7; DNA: TGTGCCAGCAGTTTACAGGGAGTACTGTCCTACGAGCAGTACTTC; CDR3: CASSLQGVLSYEQYF
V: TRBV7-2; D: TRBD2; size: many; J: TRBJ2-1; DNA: TGTGCCAGCAGCTCCGGGGGGACTAGCGGCTACAATGAGCAGTTCTTC; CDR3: CASSSGGTSGYNEQFF
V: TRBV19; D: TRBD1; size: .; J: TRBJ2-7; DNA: TGTGCCAGTAGTTCCTATCGACAGGGAACCTACGAGCAGTACTTC; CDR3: CASSSYRQGTYEQYF
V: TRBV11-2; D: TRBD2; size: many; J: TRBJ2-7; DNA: TGTGCCAGCAGCCGGACTAGCGGGAGCTACGAGCAGTACTTC; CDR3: CASSRTSGSYEQYF
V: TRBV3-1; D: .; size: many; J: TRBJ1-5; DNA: TGTGCCAGCAGCGTTAGGGTCAATCAGCCCCAGCATTTT; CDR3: CASSVRVNQPQHF
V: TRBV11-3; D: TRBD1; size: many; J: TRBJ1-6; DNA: TGTGCCAGCAGTTCGGGGACAGGGGATAATTCACCCCTCCACTTT; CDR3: CASSSGTGDNSPLHF